These 4 T cell receptor beta chains were all obtained from the same sample, sequenced in a study of T cell responses to AZD1222 COVID-19 vaccine (dated by TCRdb to the early 2020s). Library construction relied on the immunoSEQ multiplex PCR assay. The clones in this table, taken by TCRdb from immuneACCESS, are in-frame only. Not every clone is retained; where verified, under half of the shortfall comes from an unresolved V gene, and the cause of the rest is unknown. The sample table holds around 140,000 clones, of which about 93% were seen once. About 9.1% of the sample belongs to the ten largest clones. According to the study, the label for this sample's time point signals: baseline before first vaccination. Sample: peripheral blood, taken on day 0 of AZD1222 vaccination. All receptors come from an adult in good health.

This CDR3 reads CASSPTDTGPSPQHF. CDR3 sequence (DNA): TGTGCCAGCAGCCCAACCGATACAGGACCCTCGCCCCAGCATTTT. The chain is built from TRBV7-9 and TRBJ1-5; D is perhaps TRBD1 (5 bases). V was cut by 5 bases and J by 9 bases, with 20 bases left in between. The CDR3 runs to 15 residues. Germline V CDR1 and CDR2: SEHNR, FQNEAQ (reference sequence).

This clone occurred once. The chain recombines TRBV7-2 with TRBJ1-1; weak D call: TRBD1 (6 bases). This CDR3 region has 15 residues. Germline values: CDR1 SGHTA, CDR2 FQGNSA. Trimming took off 7 bases at V and 4 bases at J, with 19 bases between the two ends. In nucleotides, the CDR3 is TGTGCCAGCAAAATAGGGGGGGGATACCTCACTGAAGCTTTCTTT. As protein: CASKIGGGYLTEAFF.

The chain uses TRBV7-2 and TRBJ1-6; 7 bases are a match to TRBD1. The CDR3 extends over 16 amino acids. The germline V gene encodes CDR1 SGHTA and CDR2 FQGNSA. Trimming cost V 1 base and J 9 bases; bases outside gene matches: 9. CDR3 region: CASSLVEGAIVSPLHF. The CDR3 DNA follows: TGTGCCAGCAGCTTAGTCGAGGGGGCAATAGTTTCACCCCTCCACTTT.

This chain joins TRBV27 and TRBJ1-2; no reliable D call. Trimming left V 5 bases short and J 5 bases short, with 15 bases between. Germline assignment: CDR1 MNHEY and CDR2 SMNVEV (reference sequence). CDR3 length: 14 amino acids. CDR3 residues: CASSPGGWAYGYTF. CDR3 bases: TGTGCCAGCAGTCCCGGAGGGTGGGCTTATGGCTACACCTTC.